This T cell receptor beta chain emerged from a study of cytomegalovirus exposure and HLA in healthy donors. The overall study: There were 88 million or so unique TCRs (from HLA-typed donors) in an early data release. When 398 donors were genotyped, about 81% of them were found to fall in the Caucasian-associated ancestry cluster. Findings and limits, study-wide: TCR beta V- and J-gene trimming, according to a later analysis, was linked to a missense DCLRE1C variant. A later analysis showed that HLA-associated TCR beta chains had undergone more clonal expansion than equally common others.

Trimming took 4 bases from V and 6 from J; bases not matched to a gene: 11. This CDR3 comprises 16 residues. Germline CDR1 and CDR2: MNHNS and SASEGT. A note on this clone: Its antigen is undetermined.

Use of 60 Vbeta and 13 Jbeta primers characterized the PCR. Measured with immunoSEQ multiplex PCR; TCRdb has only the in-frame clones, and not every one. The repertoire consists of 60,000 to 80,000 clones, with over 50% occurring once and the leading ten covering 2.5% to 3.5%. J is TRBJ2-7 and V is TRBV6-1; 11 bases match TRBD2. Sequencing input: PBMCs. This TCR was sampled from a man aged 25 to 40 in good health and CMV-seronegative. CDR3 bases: TGTGCCAGCAGTGCCGGGACTAGCGGCGTCTCGGGCGAGCAGTACTTC. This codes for CASSAGTSGVSGEQYF.